This TCR beta chain was sequenced during a study of cytomegalovirus exposure and HLA in healthy donors. Overall study findings and caveats: Further analysis, carried out later, found HLA-associated TCR beta chains more clonally expanded than equally common other chains. As a later analysis showed, a missense DCLRE1C variant was linked to trimming of TCR beta V- and J-genes.

In germline, CDR1 is GTSNPN, CDR2 SVGIG (reference sequence). CDR3 length: 13 amino acids. Unmatched junction bases numbered 6, after V lost 5 bases and J lost 7 bases. A remark on this clone: Its specificity is unknown.

Use of 60 Vbeta and 13 Jbeta primers characterized the PCR. Profiling relied on immunoSEQ multiplex PCR, and the TCRdb table lists in-frame clones only, not all of them. Among roughly 120,000 clones listed, 9% to 10% were seen once. The specimen sequenced was PBMCs. The genes are TRBV30 and TRBJ2-1, with 9 nucleotides matching TRBD2. This TCR was recovered from a man younger than 40 in good health and CMV-seronegative. The CDR3 reads CAWVSGRGNEQFF. In nucleotides, the CDR3 is TGTGCCTGGGTTAGCGGGAGAGGGAATGAGCAGTTCTTC.